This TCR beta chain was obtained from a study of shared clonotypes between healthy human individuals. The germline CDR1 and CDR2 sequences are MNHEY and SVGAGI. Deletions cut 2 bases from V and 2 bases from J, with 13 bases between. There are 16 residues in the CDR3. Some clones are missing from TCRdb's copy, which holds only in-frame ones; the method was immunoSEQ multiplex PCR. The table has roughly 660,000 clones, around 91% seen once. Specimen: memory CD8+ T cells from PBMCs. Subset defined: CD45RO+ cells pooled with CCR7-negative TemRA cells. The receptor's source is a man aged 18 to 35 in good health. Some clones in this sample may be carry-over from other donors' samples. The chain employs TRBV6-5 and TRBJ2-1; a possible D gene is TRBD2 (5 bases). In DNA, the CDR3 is TGTGCCAGCAGTTACGGTTCGGGGAGCCCCTACAATGAGCAGTTCTTC. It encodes CASSYGSGSPYNEQFF.